The clone carrying this T cell receptor beta chain was counted at least ten times. No antigen is known for it. PCR was performed a second time for about 7 to 12 cycles using a sample-barcoded 5' primer and a J-beta primer mix. Every cDNA molecule carried a tag from a template-switch adaptor bearing 12 random nucleotides. A single record per CDR3 protein comes from TCRdb applying MiXCR to the 5' RACE reads. The table records around 500,000 distinct CDR3 sequences, about a quarter of them present only once. The data stem from a study of blood T cells in healthy people across ages. Study findings and constraints: When set beside aged donors, long-lived donors presented more naive CD4+ cells and higher diversity. Higher naive T cell percentage went strongly together with higher TCR beta diversity.

The germline V and J ends were trimmed by 3 bases and 5 bases, with 10 bases remaining between them. The CDR3 has 13 amino acids. This sample also appeared in a second study, on T cells of mothers and their children.

The material sequenced was blood. The V and J genes are TRBV12-3 or TRBV12-4 and TRBJ2-5; D is possibly TRBD1 (6 bases). This sequence originates from a boy aged 2-9 years in good health. This chain's CDR3 is CASSLARGETQYF. CDR3 DNA sequence: TGTGCCAGCAGTTTGGCGAGGGGGGAGACCCAGTACTTC.